This TCR beta chain was captured in a study of shared clonotypes between healthy human individuals. Study-wide background: The study used three CD4 naive, three CD4 memory, two CD8 naive and one CD8 memory plate per donor.

This CDR3 is 13 amino acids long. The ends were cut back, 6 bases at V and 5 bases at J, with 14 bases in the middle. Germline CDR1 and CDR2: MDHEN and SYDVKM. Study-wide findings and caveats: Compared with memory subsets, naive subsets generally had larger estimated richness. Donors were few, which limited the genetic and exposure-history diversity represented.

On this clone: Its antigen is undetermined.

TCRdb's copy holds only in-frame clones and misses some; the assay was immunoSEQ multiplex PCR. The top ten hold 0.39% of the sample, which has 2.3 million or so clones, over 85% seen once. The chain carries TRBV28 and TRBJ2-7, with D perhaps matching TRBD2 (6 bases). The sample taken for sequencing was naive CD4+ T cells from PBMCs. The subset is: CD45RA+ positively selected. This TCR derives from a man between 18 and 29 years old in good health. Some clones in this sample may be carry-over from other donors' samples. In nucleotides, the CDR3 is TGTGCCAGCAGGGTGGCGGGATTGGACGAGCAGTACTTC. Translation gives CASRVAGLDEQYF.